The present TCR beta chain was sequenced within a study of T cells after yellow fever vaccination (dated by TCRdb to about 2019). A note on the overall study: The SMART-Seq v4 Ultra Low Input RNA kit was used to prepare libraries from fractions with low cell numbers. Two healthy male donors, one aged 18 to 29 and one aged 30 to 39 years, were included in the cohort. To follow T-cell clones before and after both primary and booster YFV17D yellow fever vaccination, bulk TCR alpha and beta repertoires underwent longitudinal sequencing. Blood was collected at multiple timepoints before and after primary and secondary immunization, and bulk PBMC replicates and cell subsets were isolated. What the work shows at the level of the full study, not this receptor alone: Compared with the primary T-cell response, the secondary T-cell response was faster but weaker, reaching its peak on day 5 rather than on day 15. Only a couple of donors were included in the study, so the extent to which the findings can be generalized is limited. Because abundant contaminating clonotypes from the bulk population could be contained in FACS-sorted repertoires, computational filtering was required. A small fraction of clonotypes showed up in both the CD4 and CD8 compartments, probably as a result of convergent recombination. Most clones expanded after primary vaccination (almost 97% of CD4 and 80% to 90% of CD8) were re-detected after the booster, suggesting that broad memory maintenance occurred.

The cysteine opens and the phenylalanine closes a CDR3 of 13 amino acids. The only DNA kept is the CDR3, 39 bases in frame from the first base. The germline V gene (reference sequence) specifies SSHAT as CDR1 and FNYEAQ as CDR2. The junction shows trimming of 6 bases on V and 3 bases on J, plus 9 bases between the germline ends. The sample's treatment or condition, from its label and the paper: live attenuated yellow fever vaccine strain. Two biological replicates of bulk PBMCs were collected at each blood-draw timepoint. PBMCs were isolated from peripheral blood using a standard Ficoll-Paque protocol. RNA was extracted with TriZol from bulk PBMCs, CD4 and CD8 fractions, and dextramer-positive and dextramer-negative fractions. This clonotype has ten or more counts. Its antigen is still unknown. No much larger clone exists at a distance of one base, and base qualities are not known. TCR cDNA was synthesized by 5'RACE template switching, through which a universal primer site and unique molecular identifiers were introduced. Priming of cDNA synthesis was performed from both the TCR alpha and TCR beta constant segments. Two PCR steps were used to amplify libraries, with sample barcodes and sequencing adapters being added in the second step. Sequencing of the libraries was done on either Illumina HiSeq 2500 (2x100 bp) or NovaSeq (2x150 bp). The study's processing was this. MIGEC handled demultiplexing of reads and collapsing into UMI consensus sequences, while MiXCR performed V(D)J alignment. Vaccine-responding clonotypes were defined with edgeR using replicate PBMC samples, requiring FDR below 0.01 and a log2 fold change above 5 up to day 15. Each bulk clonotype received a CD4 or CD8 identity based on whether the sequenced CD4 or CD8 repertoire contained that clonotype at higher abundance. TCRdb trimmed the raw reads at Q25, called clones with MiXCR and kept productive beta chains. One record per CDR3 amino acid sequence lists the most common genes and DNA. TCRdb assigned the V and J calls; the authors' analysis was not used. For this sample the table gives nearly 550,000 distinct CDR3 sequences, of which 15% to 20% were detected only once. The ten largest clones represent approximately 14% of the sample.

The chain employs TRBV7-7 and TRBJ2-1; the D call is possibly TRBD1 or TRBD2, each sharing 5 bases. The starting material was PBMCs, obtained 15 days after the yellow fever booster vaccination. This TCR was recovered from a man aged 25 to 40 who received the YFV17D yellow fever vaccine. The bases read TGTGCCAGCAGTCCGGGACGCTACAATGAGCAGTTCTTC. Translated, it reads CASSPGRYNEQFF.